The 4 T cell receptor beta chains in this list originate from one sample, sequenced in a study of T cells expressing NK-cell markers. TCRdb derives one entry per CDR3 protein from the 5' RACE reads, leaving out DNA. The sample data list more than 250,000 distinct CDR3 sequences. Sequences were obtained from blood T cells: a sorted CD56 or NKG2C T cell subset, CD4+ or CD8+ T cells, or bulk PBMC T cells (not recorded which). The receptors stem from a man younger than 30 in good health.

This chain links TRBV28 with TRBJ2-3; TCRdb proposes TRBD2, but this gene call is untestable without DNA. Germline values: CDR1 MDHEN, CDR2 SYDVKM. The CDR3 consists of 16 residues. The CDR3 here is CASSSRTSGRVDTQYF. Supplemented by reference TRBV28 and TRBJ2-3, the full variable domain reads DVKVTQSSRYLVKRTGEKVFLECVQDMDHENMFWYRQDPGLGLRLIYFSYDVKMKEKGDIPEGYSVSREKKERFSLILESASTNQTSMYLCASSSRTSGRVDTQYFGPGTRLTVL.

The V call is TRBV5-1, the J call TRBJ2-7; the TRBD1 assignment by TCRdb is unverifiable without DNA. Germline V lookup: CDR1 SGHRS, CDR2 YFSETQ. This CDR3 contains 16 residues. The CDR3 protein is CASSRDRAGSGYEQYF. The full variable domain, rest sourced from reference TRBV5-1 and TRBJ2-7, is KAGVTQTPRYLIKTRGQQVTLSCSPISGHRSVSWYQQTPGQGLQFLFEYFSETQRNKGNFPGRFSGRQFSNSRSEMNVSTLELGDSALYLCASSRDRAGSGYEQYFGPGTRLTVT.

V gene TRBV10-3 combines with J gene TRBJ2-7. The CDR3 spans 11 residues. Germline lookup yields CDR1 ENHRY and CDR2 SYGVKD. The CDR3 here is CAAAMDYEQYF.

The chain couples TRBV10-3 to TRBJ2-5; no DNA is available, so the TRBD1 call from TCRdb remains unchecked. The V gene's germline CDR1 is ENHRY and CDR2 SYGVKD. CDR3 length equals 15 residues. The CDR3: CAISDRGRDLETQYF.